One and the same sample provided the 29 T cell receptor beta chains below, sequenced in a study of identical twins. TCRdb re-analysed the 5' RACE reads in MiXCR, keeping a single row per CDR3 protein. The data hold hundreds of thousands of distinct CDR3 sequences, with approximately 6.8% observed a single time. Separately, the same data were catalogued under a study of yellow fever vaccine responses in identical twins.

Sample: CD8+ T cells sorted from blood. The source is a woman aged 18-29 years in good health.

This clonotype was counted a few times. The J gene is TRBJ2-1, the V gene TRBV11-2; D call uncertain. Trimming stripped 5 bases from V and 7 bases from J, with 21 bases between. CDR3 length: 16 amino acids. Looked up from germline, CDR1 is SGHAT and CDR2 is FQNNGV. This chain's CDR3 is CASSPDGIRPINEQFF. The CDR3 DNA reads TGTGCCAGCAGCCCAGACGGCATACGGCCGATAAATGAGCAGTTCTTC. Together with reference TRBV11-2 and TRBJ2-1, the CDR3 gives the full variable domain: EAGVAQSPRYKIIEKRQSVAFWCNPISGHATLYWYQQILGQGPKLLIQFQNNGVVDDSQLPKDRFSAERLKGVDSTLKIQPAKLEDSAVYLCASSPDGIRPINEQFFGPGTRLTVL.

V usage is TRBV7-9 and J usage is TRBJ1-6; D is ambiguous. Between the trimmed V and J ends, which lost 5 bases and 6 bases, there was a span of 11 bases. The CDR3 is 14 residues long. The germline V gene has CDR1 SEHNR and CDR2 FQNEAQ (reference sequence). Here the CDR3 reads CASSPVRANSPLHF. The CDR3 nucleotides are TGTGCCAGCAGCCCGGTCCGGGCTAATTCACCCCTCCACTTT. The whole variable domain, filled in from reference TRBV7-9 and TRBJ1-6, reads DTGVSQNPRHKITKRGQNVTFRCDPISEHNRLYWYRQTLGQGPEFLTYFQNEAQLEKSRLLSDRFSAERPKGSFSTLEIQRTEQGDSAMYLCASSPVRANSPLHFGNGTRLTVT.

This clonotype was seen a few times. CDR3 region: CASSLSIRGFTINNEQFF. The CDR3 region has the DNA TGTGCCAGCAGTTTAAGTATCAGGGGCTTTACGATTAACAATGAGCAGTTCTTC. The V gene is TRBV27, the J gene TRBJ2-1; tentatively, D is TRBD1 (6 bases). The V gene's germline CDR1 is MNHEY and CDR2 SMNVEV (reference sequence). The V end lost 2 bases, the J end lost 5 bases, and 22 bases lay between the germline ends. CDR3 length: 18 amino acids.

This chain connects TRBV21-1 to TRBJ2-7. TRBV21-1 is recorded as a pseudogene. The CDR3 contains 16 residues. CDR3 loop: CASSKAGLQPTYEQYF. In DNA, the CDR3 is TGTGCCAGCAGCAAGGCGGGTCTCCAACCTACCTACGAGCAGTACTTC.

This clonotype has ten or more counts. The J gene is TRBJ2-3, the V gene TRBV29-1, with TRBD1 as a possible D gene (6 bases). CDR1 and CDR2 (germline): SQVTM, ANQGSEA. This CDR3 spans 13 amino acids. V lost 7 bases, J lost 3 bases, and 14 bases lay in between. The CDR3 DNA follows: TGCAGCGAAACCGAACAGGGTACAGATACGCAGTATTTT. It codes for CSETEQGTDTQYF.

This clonotype was recorded a few times. The chain links TRBV27 to TRBJ2-5; perhaps TRBD1 as D (6 bases). V shed 6 bases and J shed 8 bases, with 22 bases lying between them. There are 15 residues in the CDR3. Germline CDR1 MNHEY, CDR2 SMNVEV (reference sequence). This chain's CDR3 is CASSYNPGTLDTQYF. The CDR3, as DNA: TGTGCCAGCAGCTATAACCCCGGGACATTGGACACCCAGTACTTC.

This clonotype has a handful of counts. The J gene is TRBJ2-1, the V gene TRBV9, with D possibly matching TRBD2 (6 bases). The CDR3 sequence is 16 residues long. Germline V gene data show CDR1 as SGDLS and CDR2 as YYNGEE. The V and J ends lost 0 bases and 7 bases respectively, with 17 bases between them. CDR3 sequence: CASSVVGGVGRNEQFF. The CDR3 coding sequence is TGTGCCAGCAGCGTAGTGGGGGGAGTTGGAAGGAATGAGCAGTTCTTC.

This clonotype was observed many times. The chain links TRBV28 to TRBJ2-3; D ambiguous. The CDR3 is made up of 15 amino acids. V was pared by 3 bases and J by 2 bases, with 12 bases between. Germline V gene data show CDR1 as MDHEN and CDR2 as SYDVKM. The CDR3 protein is CASSFSQAYTDTQYF. The CDR3 DNA follows: TGTGCCAGCAGTTTTAGTCAGGCCTACACAGATACGCAGTATTTT. Full variable domain (missing parts from reference TRBV28 and TRBJ2-3): DVKVTQSSRYLVKRTGEKVFLECVQDMDHENMFWYRQDPGLGLRLIYFSYDVKMKEKGDIPEGYSVSREKKERFSLILESASTNQTSMYLCASSFSQAYTDTQYFGPGTRLTVL.

The chain carries TRBV25-1 and TRBJ2-1; 8 bases map to TRBD1. The V gene end was trimmed by 11 bases and the J gene end by 2 bases; junction bases not matched to a gene: 8. Germline loops: CDR1 MGHDK, CDR2 SYGVNS. The CDR3 is made up of 14 amino acids. This CDR3 is CAAQGQGPYNEQFF. The CDR3 DNA reads as TGTGCCGCCCAAGGACAGGGTCCCTACAATGAGCAGTTCTTC.

V usage is TRBV5-1 and J usage is TRBJ2-3; D uncertain. Germline CDR1 and CDR2: SGHRS and YFSETQ. The CDR3 sequence is 12 residues long. With 9 bases removed from V and 1 base from J, the gap between germline ends came to 9 bases. The CDR3: CANPAGTDTQYF. As DNA, the CDR3 is TGCGCCAACCCCGCGGGCACAGATACGCAGTATTTT.

CDR3 sequence (DNA): TGTGCCAGCAGCCCCCCCCCCAGGCGCTACTACGAGCAGTACGTC. As protein: CASSPPPRRYYEQYV. V usage is TRBV5-6 and J usage is TRBJ2-7, with D unclear. The germline gives CDR1 SGHDT, CDR2 YYEEEE. Trimming removed 4 bases from V and 3 bases from J, with 17 bases in between. The CDR3 totals 15 residues.

This chain links TRBV6-5 with TRBJ2-3, with 7 bases that match TRBD2. CDR3 length: 14 amino acids. Germline V gene data show CDR1 as MNHEY and CDR2 as SVGAGI. Trimming at V came to 2 bases and at J to 2 bases, leaving 1 base not matched to a gene. CDR3 residues: CASSYLAATDTQYF. DNA of the CDR3: TGTGCCAGCAGTTACCTAGCGGCCACAGATACGCAGTATTTT.

This clonotype was detected a few times. This rearrangement joins TRBV7-9 to TRBJ2-3, with no clear D. The V end lost 4 bases, the J end lost 5 bases, and 19 bases lay between the germline ends. CDR1 and CDR2 (germline): SEHNR, FQNEAQ (reference sequence). The CDR3 length is 16 residues. The CDR3 loop is CASSSDSPGSGDTQYF. Here the CDR3 DNA reads TGTGCCAGCAGCTCTGACTCGCCCGGCTCCGGAGATACGCAGTATTTT.

This clonotype has ten or more counts. The genes are TRBV27 and TRBJ2-7; the D is unclear. V shed 7 bases and J shed 0 bases, with 16 bases lying between them. CDR3 length equals 15 residues. Germline CDR1 MNHEY, CDR2 SMNVEV (reference sequence). CDR3 region: CASKPQVTSSYEQYV. The DNA of the CDR3 is TGTGCCAGCAAACCACAAGTAACGAGCTCCTACGAGCAGTACGTC.

V gene TRBV19 combines with J gene TRBJ2-1, with D perhaps matching TRBD1 or TRBD2 (5 bases each). The CDR3 has 15 amino acids. The ends were cut back, 3 bases at V and 4 bases at J, with 13 bases in the middle. CDR1 is LNHDA, CDR2 SQIVND, per germline (reference sequence). The CDR3 nucleotides read TGTGCCAGTAGTATTAGAGAGGGGATATACAATGAGCAGTTCTTC. It is translated as CASSIREGIYNEQFF.

This clonotype was recorded a few times. The V call is TRBV11-3, the J call TRBJ2-7; the D gene could be TRBD1 or TRBD2 (5 bases each). This CDR3 has 13 residues. V was shortened by 5 bases and J by 6 bases, with 14 bases between the two germline ends. The germline CDR1 and CDR2 sequences are SGHNT and YENEEA. The CDR3 nucleotides are TGTGCCAGCAGCCGAAGGGACGTTGCCGAGCAGTACTTC. Its translation is CASSRRDVAEQYF.

This clonotype was detected only a few times. The chain joins TRBV2 to TRBJ1-1; D gene ambiguous. The CDR3 length is 14 residues. CDR1 and CDR2 (germline): SNHLY, FYNNEI. V lost 0 bases and J 10 bases, leaving 15 bases between the germline ends. This CDR3 reads CASSEALGILGAFF. The CDR3 DNA is TGTGCCAGCAGTGAAGCGCTGGGGATTCTCGGAGCTTTCTTT.

This clonotype has more than one count but fewer than ten. This chain connects TRBV29-1 to TRBJ1-1; D uncertain. Germline V gene lookup returns CDR1 SQVTM and CDR2 ANQGSEA. This CDR3 comprises 10 residues. V lost 7 bases and J 0 bases, leaving 3 bases between the germline ends. CDR3 nucleotides: TGCAGCGGCTTGAACACTGAAGCTTTCTTT. Residues: CSGLNTEAFF.

This clonotype was counted once. The chain links TRBV5-5 to TRBJ1-5, with D possibly TRBD1 on 5 matching bases. The germline V and J ends were trimmed by 2 bases and 3 bases, with 9 bases remaining between them. The CDR3 contains 14 residues. Germline V gives CDR1 SGHKS, CDR2 YYEKEE (reference sequence). CDR3 sequence reads: CASSFSGINQPQHF. In DNA, the CDR3 is TGTGCCAGCAGCTTTTCAGGGATCAATCAGCCCCAGCATTTT.

This clonotype came up many times. This chain connects TRBV25-1 to TRBJ1-2, with D possibly TRBD1 on 5 matching bases. CDR3 length: 13 residues. Trimming took off 1 base at V and 7 bases at J, with 10 bases between the two ends. Germline V gene sequence: CDR1 MGHDK, CDR2 SYGVNS. CDR3 DNA: TGTGCCAGCAGTGAATGGGGGAGCCGTGGCTACACCTTC. Its translation is CASSEWGSRGYTF.

This clonotype was detected ten times or more. The chain links TRBV5-1 to TRBJ1-1, with 7 bases aligning to TRBD1. The V gene end was trimmed by 5 bases and the J gene end by 1 base; junction bases not matched to a gene: 8. The germline V gene has CDR1 SGHRS and CDR2 YFSETQ. The CDR3 has 15 residues. CDR3 in DNA: TGCGCCAGCAGGGGTGAGACAGGGTCGAACACTGAAGCTTTCTTT. The encoded protein is CASRGETGSNTEAFF.

The chain carries TRBV7-8 and TRBJ2-1; TRBD1 might be the D (5 bases). This CDR3 comprises 17 residues. Germline values: CDR1 SGHVS, CDR2 FQNEAQ. The germline V and J ends were trimmed by 4 bases and 0 bases, with 16 bases remaining between them. CDR3 protein: CASSWPRERSSYNEQFF. CDR3 coding DNA: TGTGCCAGCAGCTGGCCCAGGGAAAGGAGCTCCTACAATGAGCAGTTCTTC. The whole variable domain, filled in from reference TRBV7-8 and TRBJ2-1, reads GAGVSQSPRYKVAKRGQDVALRCDPISGHVSLFWYQQALGQGPEFLTYFQNEAQLDKSGLPSDRFFAERPEGSVSTLKIQRTQQEDSAVYLCASSWPRERSSYNEQFFGPGTRLTVL.

This rearrangement joins TRBV7-8 to TRBJ2-1, with TRBD1 matching 7 bases. J gave up 3 bases and V 3 bases, and 2 bases lay outside the gene matches. Looked up from germline, CDR1 is SGHVS and CDR2 is FQNEAQ. The CDR3 sequence is 14 residues long. CDR3 nucleotides: TGTGCCAGCAGCTTGACAGGGAACTACAATGAGCAGTTCTTC. It codes for CASSLTGNYNEQFF.

This clonotype showed up just a few times. The chain has TRBV9 and TRBJ2-5; TRBD2 matches 9 bases. Trimming removed 4 bases from V and 5 bases from J; junction bases left unmatched: 18. Per germline, CDR1 SGDLS and CDR2 YYNGEE. CDR3 size: 18 residues. In DNA form, the CDR3 reads TGTGCCAGCAGCTTTCGGGAAAGCGGGGGGTTCTCATGGGAGACCCAGTACTTC. Encoded protein: CASSFRESGGFSWETQYF.

This clonotype has ten or more counts. The chain uses TRBV24-1 and TRBJ1-1; D not resolved. The CDR3 contains 13 residues. V was clipped by 2 bases and J by 8 bases, with 11 bases between them. The V gene's germline CDR1 is KGHDR and CDR2 SFDVKD. This CDR3 reads CATSDYGINEAFF. DNA for the CDR3: TGTGCCACCAGTGATTACGGGATAAACGAAGCTTTCTTT.

This clonotype came up a few times. This sequence joins TRBV28 and TRBJ1-2; 8 bases agree with TRBD1. Losses at the gene ends were 3 bases for V and 0 bases for J; bases not matched to a gene: 9. Germline CDR1 reads MDHEN; CDR2 reads SYDVKM. The CDR3 sequence is 17 residues long. CDR3 residues: CASSFRAGGIANYGYTF. The CDR3 DNA reads TGTGCCAGCAGTTTTAGGGCAGGGGGCATCGCTAACTATGGCTACACCTTC.

This clonotype was seen a handful of times. The chain links TRBV7-8 to TRBJ1-1; a weak D match, TRBD1 (5 bases). The CDR3 loop spans 15 amino acids. The germline V gene encodes CDR1 SGHVS and CDR2 FQNEAQ. Trimming removed 4 bases from V and 1 base from J, with 13 bases in between. Here the CDR3 reads CASSSKKGTNTEAFF. CDR3 bases: TGTGCCAGCAGCTCGAAAAAAGGGACGAACACTGAAGCTTTCTTT.

This chain uses TRBV4-1 with TRBJ2-7, with D uncertain. V lost 0 bases and J lost 0, with 9 bases in between. Germline lookup yields CDR1 MGHRA and CDR2 YSYEKL. This CDR3 comprises 15 residues. The CDR3 DNA is TGCGCCAGCAGCCAAGATATCACAGACTCCTACGAGCAGTACTTC. It codes for CASSQDITDSYEQYF.

The chain links TRBV28 to TRBJ2-7; 11 nucleotides match TRBD2. The germline V gene has CDR1 MDHEN and CDR2 SYDVKM. V lost 4 bases, J lost 6 bases, and 11 bases stayed unmatched. CDR3 size: 16 residues. CDR3 residues: CASSSYLLAGEGEQYF. CDR3 DNA: TGTGCCAGCAGTTCCTACCTACTAGCGGGAGAAGGCGAGCAGTACTTC.